Listed here are 14 T cell receptor beta chains from one sample, sequenced in a study of CD8 T cells in Susac syndrome. RNA totalling about 0.45 to 1 ug underwent reverse transcription with random hexamers. TCRdb called the immunoSEQ multiplex PCR reads again in MiXCR, with one record for every CDR3 protein. The sample comprises fewer than 150,000 distinct CDR3 sequences, 94% of which are singletons, and 0.25% to 0.3% rests with the top ten. Sequenced: CD8+ T cells from PBMCs. The receptors stem from a human donor in good health.

A single count supports this clonotype. CDR3: CATSVTDGETQYF. The CDR3 DNA sequence: TGTGCCACCAGTGTAACCGACGGGGAGACCCAGTACTTC. This rearrangement joins TRBV24-1 to TRBJ2-5; D remains unclear. The CDR3 is 13 residues long. Trimming took 5 bases from V and 5 from J, leaving 11 bases between them. Germline assignment: CDR1 KGHDR and CDR2 SFDVKD.

CDR3 DNA: TGTGCCAGCAGTTTATTCGGGCCCCGATACTACGAGCAGTACTTC. Protein sequence: CASSLFGPRYYEQYF. This chain links TRBV27 with TRBJ2-7; D is unresolved. Trimming shortened V by 1 base and J by 3 bases, and 13 bases separated the two germline ends. Germline V gives CDR1 MNHEY, CDR2 SMNVEV (reference sequence). This CDR3 is 15 amino acids long.

The chain has TRBV19 and TRBJ2-1; TRBD2 agrees at 9 bases. In germline, CDR1 is LNHDA, CDR2 SQIVND (reference sequence). Trimming cost V 2 bases and J 2 bases; bases outside gene matches: 4. There are 16 residues in the CDR3. The CDR3 is CASSIFASGAYNEQFF. CDR3 DNA sequence: TGTGCCAGTAGTATATTCGCTAGCGGGGCCTACAATGAGCAGTTCTTC.

V usage is TRBV30 and J usage is TRBJ2-2; 9 nucleotides agree with TRBD2. Germline CDR1 and CDR2: GTSNPN and SVGIG (reference sequence). V lost 8 bases, J lost 3 bases, and 7 bases stayed unmatched. The CDR3 extends over 14 amino acids. In DNA, the CDR3 is TGTGCCGCTTGGACTAGCGTTTACACCGGGGAGCTGTTTTTT. This sequence encodes CAAWTSVYTGELFF. The full variable domain, with the rest looked up from reference TRBV30 and TRBJ2-2, is SQTIHQWPATLVQPVGSPLSLECTVEGTSNPNLYWYRQAAGRGLQLLFYSVGIGQISSEVPQNLSASRPQDRQFILSSKKLLLSDSGFYLCAAWTSVYTGELFFGEGSRLTVL.

The chain joins TRBV6-2 or TRBV6-3 to TRBJ2-5, with TRBD2 identical over 14 bases. In germline, CDR1 is MNHEY, CDR2 SVGEGT. V was pared by 5 bases and J by 4 bases, with 15 bases of the junction left unmatched. The CDR3 covers 19 residues. The CDR3 region has the DNA TGTGCCAGCAGTACGCCGGGACTAGCGGGAGTGAGGGGAGGAGAGACCCAGTACTTC. As protein: CASSTPGLAGVRGGETQYF.

The chain has TRBV28 and TRBJ2-1; 11 bases agree with TRBD2. CDR3 length equals 15 residues. V was clipped by 6 bases and J by 7 bases; unmatched bases: 8. Germline values: CDR1 MDHEN, CDR2 SYDVKM. The chain's CDR3 is CASRDIGTSGNEQFF. The CDR3 bases are TGTGCCAGCAGGGATATCGGGACTAGCGGAAATGAGCAGTTCTTC.

The chain couples TRBV27 to TRBJ1-2; D call uncertain. There are 13 residues in the CDR3. Germline CDR1 reads MNHEY; CDR2 reads SMNVEV (reference sequence). V shed 0 bases and J shed 4 bases, with 6 bases lying between them. The CDR3 here is CASSLSAGYGYTF. CDR3 in DNA: TGTGCCAGCAGTTTATCGGCAGGCTATGGCTACACCTTC.

The chain couples TRBV20-1 to TRBJ2-1, with TRBD2 matching 16 bases. In germline, CDR1 is DFQATT, CDR2 SNEGSKA (reference sequence). This CDR3 is built from 19 residues. Trimming at V came to 5 bases and at J to 2 bases, leaving 12 bases not matched to a gene. This chain's CDR3 is CSAGMGLAGGPDPYNEQFF. As DNA, the CDR3 is TGCAGTGCTGGAATGGGACTAGCGGGAGGGCCGGACCCCTACAATGAGCAGTTCTTC.

This clonotype was seen a single time. This rearrangement joins TRBV13 to TRBJ2-7; D not resolved. This CDR3 has 13 residues. V was pared by 5 bases and J by 3 bases, with 11 bases between. Germline CDR1 reads PRHDT; CDR2 reads FYEKMQ (reference sequence). The CDR3, as DNA: TGTGCCAGCAGCCAAACCACCGACTACGAGCAGTACTTC. Translation gives CASSQTTDYEQYF.

The CDR3 region is CSARDYNTRNTEAFF. CDR3 nucleotides: TGCAGTGCTAGAGATTATAATACGAGGAACACTGAAGCTTTCTTT. This rearrangement joins TRBV20-1 to TRBJ1-1; D not certain. The CDR3 consists of 15 residues. Germline assignment: CDR1 DFQATT and CDR2 SNEGSKA (reference sequence). V was cut by 0 bases and J by 1 base, with 12 bases left in between.

J is TRBJ2-1 and V is TRBV6-5; 7 bases agree with TRBD1. V was clipped by 0 bases and J by 13 bases; unmatched bases: 9. CDR1 and CDR2 (germline): MNHEY, SVGAGI. The CDR3 contains 14 residues. The CDR3 reads CASSYSETGNGQFF. In nucleotides, the CDR3 is TGTGCCAGCAGTTACTCGGAGACAGGGAATGGTCAGTTCTTC.

The V call is TRBV7-9, the J call TRBJ2-7; D perhaps matches TRBD1 (6 bases). V was trimmed by 4 bases and J by 0 bases, leaving 13 bases between them. The CDR3 extends over 15 amino acids. CDR1 is SEHNR and CDR2 is FQNEAQ in the germline V gene (reference sequence). The CDR3 region has the DNA TGTGCCAGCAGCTCGCCTGACAGGAGCTCCTACGAGCAGTACTTC. Translated: CASSSPDRSSYEQYF.

The J gene is TRBJ1-1, the V gene TRBV27, with D uncertain. V lost 5 bases and J lost 1, with 11 bases in between. This CDR3 spans 14 amino acids. Germline CDR1 is MNHEY and CDR2 is SMNVEV (reference sequence). The CDR3 protein is CASSALRANTEAFF. CDR3 nucleotide sequence: TGTGCCAGCAGTGCTCTCCGGGCGAACACTGAAGCTTTCTTT.

This chain links TRBV13 with TRBJ1-1, with TRBD1 identical over 8 bases. Germline loops: CDR1 PRHDT, CDR2 FYEKMQ (reference sequence). V gave up 4 bases and J gave up 10 bases; unmatched junction bases: 14. The CDR3 is 15 amino acids. This CDR3 reads CASSSVGTTGVGAFF. The CDR3 DNA sequence: TGTGCCAGCAGCTCGGTTGGCACGACAGGGGTGGGAGCTTTCTTT.